What follows are 15 T cell receptor beta chains derived from one specimen sequenced in a study of blood T cell repertoires in COVID-19. The protocol was immunoSEQ multiplex PCR, while the TCRdb copy is restricted to in-frame clones and leaves out a portion. This table holds 400,000 to 450,000 clones, about nine tenths found once. Specimen: peripheral blood. These receptors came from a woman aged 40-49 years with COVID-19, enrolled during active disease.

V and J are TRBV20-1 and TRBJ2-5; D perhaps matches TRBD2 (5 bases). This CDR3 has 11 amino acids. Trimming stripped 5 bases from V and 7 bases from J, with 11 bases between. Germline V gives CDR1 DFQATT, CDR2 SNEGSKA (reference sequence). The CDR3 spells CSASHGGTQYF. The CDR3 bases are TGCAGTGCTTCCCACGGAGGGACCCAGTACTTC.

CDR3 residues: CASRADLAQDEQFF. The CDR3 region has the DNA TGTGCCAGCAGGGCAGATCTAGCGCAGGATGAGCAGTTCTTC. The chain recombines TRBV27 with TRBJ2-1, with a weak D call TRBD2 (6 bases). The CDR3 runs to 14 residues. CDR1 and CDR2 (germline): MNHEY, SMNVEV (reference sequence). Trimming shortened V by 6 bases and J by 8 bases, and 17 bases separated the two germline ends.

This clone has more than one count but fewer than ten. Mismatch with germline at one junction end may stem from a read error. The V call is TRBV7-7, the J call TRBJ2-1; D uncertain. The germline V gene has CDR1 SSHAT and CDR2 FNYEAQ (reference sequence). The CDR3 is 18 residues long. For the CDR3, the DNA is TGTGCTAGCAGCTTATACCCGAGTTCGGGTTCCGGAGTTAATGGGCAGTTCTTC. Translating gives CASSLYPSSGSGVNGQFF.

The chain has TRBV28 and TRBJ1-6; possibly TRBD1 for D (5 bases). V was shortened by 10 bases and J by 6 bases, with 7 bases between the two germline ends. This CDR3 has 11 amino acids. Germline V gene data show CDR1 as MDHEN and CDR2 as SYDVKM. The CDR3 sequence is CATQGNSPLHF. CDR3 DNA: TGTGCCACCCAGGGTAATTCACCCCTCCACTTT.

A few counts support this clone. The V and J genes are TRBV4-2 and TRBJ2-7; a possible D gene is TRBD1 (6 bases). Trimming removed 0 bases from V and 4 bases from J, with 13 bases in between. This CDR3 has 15 amino acids. Germline loops: CDR1 LGHNA, CDR2 YNFKEQ. This CDR3 is CASSQEWHREYEQYF. In DNA form, the CDR3 reads TGTGCCAGCAGCCAAGAATGGCACAGGGAGTACGAGCAGTACTTC.

The rearrangement joins TRBV3-1 (or the pseudogene TRBV3-2) to TRBJ1-4; TRBD1 matches 7 bases. This CDR3 comprises 18 residues. V dropped 1 base and J dropped 0; count of bases not matched to a gene: 8. Per germline, CDR1 LGHDT and CDR2 YNNKEL (reference sequence). CDR3 DNA: TGTGCCAGCAGCCAAGCGCAGCTGGGGACAGCAACTAATGAAAAACTGTTTTTT. Its protein product is CASSQAQLGTATNEKLFF.

V usage is TRBV5-1 and J usage is TRBJ2-7; 9 nucleotides agree with TRBD2. V shed 0 bases, J shed 2 bases, and the junction held 12 bases outside the gene matches. The CDR3 consists of 18 residues. Germline lookup yields CDR1 SGHRS and CDR2 YFSETQ. The CDR3 is CASSLARGLADLTYEQYF. The CDR3 region has the DNA TGCGCCAGCAGCTTGGCCAGGGGACTAGCCGATTTGACCTACGAGCAGTACTTC. Filled out from reference TRBV5-1 and TRBJ2-7, the complete variable domain reads KAGVTQTPRYLIKTRGQQVTLSCSPISGHRSVSWYQQTPGQGLQFLFEYFSETQRNKGNFPGRFSGRQFSNSRSEMNVSTLELGDSALYLCASSLARGLADLTYEQYFGPGTRLTVT.

The V gene is TRBV6-1, the J gene TRBJ1-2, with 9 nucleotides matching TRBD1. The V gene end was trimmed by 1 base and the J gene end by 8 bases; junction bases not matched to a gene: 5. Germline V lookup: CDR1 MNHNS, CDR2 SASEGT. The CDR3 is 14 residues long. CDR3 coding DNA: TGTGCCAGCAGTGAAGACAGGGGGCGCAGGGGCTACACCTTC. This gives the protein CASSEDRGRRGYTF.

This clone was seen a single time. The V call is TRBV6-2 or TRBV6-3, the J call TRBJ2-3; 8 positions agree with TRBD2. Germline V gives CDR1 MNHEY, CDR2 SVGEGT. V gave up 0 bases and J gave up 2 bases; unmatched junction bases: 10. The CDR3 is made up of 18 amino acids. This chain's CDR3 is CASSYSKTARGDTDTQYF. The CDR3 region has the DNA TGTGCCAGCAGTTACTCGAAAACGGCGCGGGGGGACACAGATACGCAGTATTTT.

The chain carries TRBV9 and TRBJ2-7; tentative D call: TRBD1 (6 bases). This CDR3 comprises 14 residues. From germline, CDR1 is SGDLS and CDR2 YYNGEE. Trimming took off 0 bases at V and 5 bases at J, with 12 bases between the two ends. The CDR3, as DNA: TGTGCCAGCAGCGTAGACGTTCAGGGGAACGAGCAGTACTTC. Protein: CASSVDVQGNEQYF.

This clone showed up just once. The rearrangement uses TRBV28 and TRBJ2-6; no firm D call. This CDR3 comprises 12 residues. Per the germline V gene, CDR1 is MDHEN and CDR2 is SYDVKM. The ends were cut back, 6 bases at V and 3 bases at J, with 3 bases in the middle. CDR3 DNA sequence: TGTGCCAGCAGCCTTGGGGCCAACGTCCTGACTTTC. Translated: CASSLGANVLTF.

This rearrangement joins TRBV7-2 to TRBJ2-4; 8 nucleotides align to TRBD1. This CDR3 comprises 16 residues. In germline, CDR1 is SGHTA, CDR2 FQGNSA. With 5 bases clipped from V and 0 bases from J, the junction kept 6 bases outside the gene matches. The CDR3 region has the DNA TGTGCCAGCAGCCTCCGGACAGGGCAAGCCAAAAACATTCAGTACTTC. It codes for CASSLRTGQAKNIQYF.

The chain couples TRBV11-1 to TRBJ2-3, with D tentatively TRBD1 (5 bases). Deletions cut 6 bases from V and 7 bases from J, with 11 bases between. There are 12 residues in the CDR3. Germline V gene data show CDR1 as SGHAT and CDR2 as FQDESV (reference sequence). CDR3: CASSPGKNTQYF. In DNA, the CDR3 is TGTGCCAGCAGTCCAGGGAAAAATACGCAGTATTTT.

The genes are TRBV7-9 and TRBJ1-2; maybe TRBD1 (6 bases). Trimming took 5 bases from V and 0 from J, leaving 16 bases between them. The CDR3 contains 16 residues. Germline loops: CDR1 SEHNR, CDR2 FQNEAQ (reference sequence). CDR3 loop: CASSPPGQSSNYGYTF. CDR3 nucleotides: TGTGCCAGCAGCCCCCCCGGACAGAGTTCTAACTATGGCTACACCTTC.

This chain joins TRBV29-1 and TRBJ1-2; possible D gene TRBD1, 5 bases. Germline V gene data show CDR1 as SQVTM and CDR2 as ANQGSEA. Trimming stripped 1 base from V and 3 bases from J, with 9 bases between. The CDR3 covers 13 residues. The CDR3 loop reads CSVEGGVHYGYTF. CDR3 bases: TGCAGCGTTGAAGGGGGCGTGCACTATGGCTACACCTTC.